A selection of T cell receptor beta chains follows, all from one sample in a study of blood T cell repertoires in COVID-19. The table came from immunoSEQ multiplex PCR; TCRdb's copy has only in-frame clones and leaves some out. The sample shows 65,000 to 100,000 clones, around 80% of them seen only once. Specimen: peripheral blood. The receptor set was obtained from a human donor in a cohort sampled during active COVID-19. The CDR3 runs from the conserved cysteine through the conserved F or W. The D gene is left open where the match is weak. For some rows the clone size is stated as once, few or many, or as a class when expanded; others skip it.

abundance	v_gene	j_gene	d_gene	CDR3aa	CDR3nt
.	TRBV7-9	TRBJ2-3	.	CASSLGGPTDTQYF	TGTGCCAGCAGCTTAGGTGGGCCGACAGATACGCAGTATTTT
.	TRBV7-7	TRBJ2-3	TRBD1	CASSLGTGLDTQYF	TGTGCCAGCAGCTTAGGGACAGGGTTAGATACGCAGTATTTT
.	TRBV7-3	TRBJ2-1	.	CASSRGQRGVNEQFF	TGTGCCAGCAGCCGGGGACAGAGGGGGGTCAATGAGCAGTTCTTC
.	TRBV27	TRBJ2-7	.	CASTTLRGNPHEQYF	TGTGCCAGCACCACCCTAAGGGGTAATCCACACGAGCAGTACTTC
.	TRBV3-1/TRBV3-2	TRBJ2-1	TRBD2	CASSILAGGLDEQFF	TGTGCCAGCAGTATACTAGCGGGGGGGTTAGATGAGCAGTTCTTC
.	TRBV28	TRBJ1-2	.	CASSLEGRYGYTF	TGTGCCAGCAGTTTGGAGGGCCGGTATGGCTACACCTTC
.	TRBV7-9	TRBJ1-1	.	CASTSAVEGSEAFF	TGTGCCAGCACCTCGGCAGTGGAGGGCTCTGAAGCTTTCTTT
.	TRBV4-1	TRBJ2-1	.	CASSQGLLPFRGSYNEQFF	TGCGCCAGCAGCCAAGGGTTATTGCCCTTCCGGGGGTCCTACAATGAGCAGTTCTTC
.	TRBV5-6	TRBJ1-2	TRBD1	CASSSGQGLVYGYTF	TGTGCCAGCAGCTCGGGACAGGGTTTGGTCTATGGCTACACCTTC
.	TRBV15	TRBJ1-5	.	CATSRDPAGLSNQPQHF	TGTGCCACCAGCAGAGATCCGGCAGGCCTTAGCAATCAGCCCCAGCATTTT
.	TRBV18	TRBJ2-7	TRBD1	CASSRGQAYEQYF	TGTGCCAGCTCCCGTGGACAGGCCTACGAGCAGTACTTC
once	TRBV28	TRBJ1-6	.	CASSFGGGSVNSPLHF	TGTGCCAGCAGTTTTGGTGGGGGGTCCGTAAATTCACCCCTCCACTTT
.	TRBV7-3	TRBJ1-1	TRBD1	CASSLRQGAITEAFF	TGTGCCAGCAGCTTAAGGCAGGGGGCGATAACTGAAGCTTTCTTT
.	TRBV2	TRBJ1-2	.	CASSKISNYGYTF	TGTGCCAGCAGCAAAATTTCTAACTATGGCTACACCTTC
.	TRBV2	TRBJ2-2	.	CASSEDAILNTGELFF	TGTGCCAGCAGTGAAGATGCTATCCTGAACACCGGGGAGCTGTTTTTT
.	TRBV7-9	TRBJ1-6	.	CASSLSEYNSPLHF	TGTGCCAGCAGCTTAAGCGAATATAATTCACCCCTCCACTTT